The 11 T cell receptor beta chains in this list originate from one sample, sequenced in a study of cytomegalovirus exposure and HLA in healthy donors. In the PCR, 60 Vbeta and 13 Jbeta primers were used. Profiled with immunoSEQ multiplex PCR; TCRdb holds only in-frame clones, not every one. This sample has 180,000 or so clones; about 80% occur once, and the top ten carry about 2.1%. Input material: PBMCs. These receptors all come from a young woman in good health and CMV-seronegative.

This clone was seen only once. CDR3 in amino acids: CASSYDGSDYEQYF. CDR3 nucleotides: TGTGCCAGCAGTTACGACGGCAGCGATTACGAGCAGTACTTC. This sequence joins TRBV6-5 and TRBJ2-7, with D unclear. CDR1 and CDR2 from the germline V gene are MNHEY and SVGAGI. Trimming took off 2 bases at V and 4 bases at J, with 12 bases between the two ends. The CDR3 runs 14 residues.

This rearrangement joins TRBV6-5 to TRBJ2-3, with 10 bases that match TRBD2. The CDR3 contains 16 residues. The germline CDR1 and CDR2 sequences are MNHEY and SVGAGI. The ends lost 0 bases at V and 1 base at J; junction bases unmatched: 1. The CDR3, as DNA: TGTGCCAGCAGTTACTCAACTAGCGGGGGCACAGATACGCAGTATTTT. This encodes CASSYSTSGGTDTQYF.

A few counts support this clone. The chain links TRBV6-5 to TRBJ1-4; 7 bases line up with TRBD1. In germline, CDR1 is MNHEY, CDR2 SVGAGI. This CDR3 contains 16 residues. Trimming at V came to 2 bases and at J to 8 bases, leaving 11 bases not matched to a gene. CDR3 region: CASSYDPGTVGEKLFF. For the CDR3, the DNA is TGTGCCAGCAGTTACGACCCCGGGACAGTCGGAGAAAAACTGTTTTTT.

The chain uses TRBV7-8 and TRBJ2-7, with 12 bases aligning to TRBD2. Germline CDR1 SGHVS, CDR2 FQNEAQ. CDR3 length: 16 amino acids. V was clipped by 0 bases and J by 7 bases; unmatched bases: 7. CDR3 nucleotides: TGTGCCAGCAGCTTAGCGGCTAGCGGGGGGGCTGGAGAGCAGTACTTC. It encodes CASSLAASGGAGEQYF.

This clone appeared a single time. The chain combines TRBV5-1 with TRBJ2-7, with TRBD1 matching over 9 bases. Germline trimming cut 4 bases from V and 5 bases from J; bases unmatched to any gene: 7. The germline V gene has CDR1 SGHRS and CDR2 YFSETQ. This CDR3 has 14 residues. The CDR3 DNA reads TGCGCCAGCAGCAAACTACAGGGGGCAAACGAGCAGTACTTC. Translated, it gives CASSKLQGANEQYF.

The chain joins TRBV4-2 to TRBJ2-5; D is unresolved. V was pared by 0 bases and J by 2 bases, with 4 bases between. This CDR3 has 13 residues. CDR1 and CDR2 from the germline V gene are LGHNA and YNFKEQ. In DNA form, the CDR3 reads TGTGCCAGCAGCCAAGACGTTCAAGAGACCCAGTACTTC. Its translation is CASSQDVQETQYF.

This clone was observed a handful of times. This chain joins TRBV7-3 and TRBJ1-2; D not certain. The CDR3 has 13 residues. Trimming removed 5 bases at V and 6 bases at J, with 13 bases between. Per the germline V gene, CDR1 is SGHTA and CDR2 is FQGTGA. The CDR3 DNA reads TGTGCCAGCAGCCGCGCCGGGAGGGATGGCTACACCTTC. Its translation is CASSRAGRDGYTF.

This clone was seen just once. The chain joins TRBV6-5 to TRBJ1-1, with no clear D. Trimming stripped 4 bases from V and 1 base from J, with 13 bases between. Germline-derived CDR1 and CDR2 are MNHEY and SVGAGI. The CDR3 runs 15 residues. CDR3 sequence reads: CASSFLSLGNTEAFF. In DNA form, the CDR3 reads TGTGCCAGCAGTTTTCTTAGCCTGGGGAACACTGAAGCTTTCTTT.

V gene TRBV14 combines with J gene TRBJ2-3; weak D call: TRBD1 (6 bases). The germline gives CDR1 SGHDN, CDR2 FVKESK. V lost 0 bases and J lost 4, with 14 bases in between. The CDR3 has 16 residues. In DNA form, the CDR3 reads TGTGCCAGCAGCCAAGATCTGGCAGGGGCACCAGATACGCAGTATTTT. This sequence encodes CASSQDLAGAPDTQYF.

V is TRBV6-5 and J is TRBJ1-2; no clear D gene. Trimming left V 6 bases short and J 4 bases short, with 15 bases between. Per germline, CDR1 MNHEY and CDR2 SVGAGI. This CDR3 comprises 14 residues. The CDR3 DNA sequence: TGTGCCAGCAGGCTGGGAGGGCTGGCCTATGGCTACACCTTC. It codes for CASRLGGLAYGYTF.

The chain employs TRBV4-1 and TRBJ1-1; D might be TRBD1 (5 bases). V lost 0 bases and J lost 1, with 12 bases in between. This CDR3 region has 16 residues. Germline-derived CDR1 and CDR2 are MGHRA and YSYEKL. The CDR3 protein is CASSQDSSRANTEAFF. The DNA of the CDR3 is TGCGCCAGCAGCCAAGATTCTTCCAGGGCGAACACTGAAGCTTTCTTT.